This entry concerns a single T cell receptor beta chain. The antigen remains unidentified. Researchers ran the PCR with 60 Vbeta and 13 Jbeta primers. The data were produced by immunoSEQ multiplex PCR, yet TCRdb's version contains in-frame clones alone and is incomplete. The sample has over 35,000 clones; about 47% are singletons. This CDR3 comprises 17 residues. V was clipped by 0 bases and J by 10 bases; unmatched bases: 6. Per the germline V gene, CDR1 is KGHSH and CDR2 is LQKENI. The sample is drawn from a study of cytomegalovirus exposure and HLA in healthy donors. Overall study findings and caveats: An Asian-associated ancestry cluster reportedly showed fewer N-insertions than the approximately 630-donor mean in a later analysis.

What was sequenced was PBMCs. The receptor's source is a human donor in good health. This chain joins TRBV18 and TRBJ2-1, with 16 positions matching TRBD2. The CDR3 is CASSPPGLAGGPGEQFF. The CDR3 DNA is TGTGCCAGCTCACCACCGGGACTAGCGGGAGGGCCTGGGGAGCAGTTCTTC.